Listed below are T cell receptor beta chains from one sample, sequenced in a study of OX40 agonist ivuxolimab in advanced cancers. The method was immunoSEQ multiplex PCR; TCRdb's version includes in-frame clones alone and lacks a portion of them. The sample yields tens of thousands of clones, over 90% seen once. This material consisted of CD4+ or CD8+ T cells sorted from blood, taken in a trial of the OX40 agonist ivuxolimab. All receptors derive from an adult with an advanced solid tumor such as melanoma, head and neck, liver or kidney cancer. CDR3s include the opening cysteine and the closing phenylalanine or tryptophan.

TRBV21-1 CASSPRTGSSPEAFF
TRBV19 CASRLQVAPYEQYF
TRBV4-3 CASSRENRDSNEAFF
TRBV6-6 CASGYSPYEQYF
TRBV7-2 CASSPWGNSNQPQHF
TRBV25-1 CASSEWIREYESTDTQYF
TRBV5-6 CASSVILTVNTEAFF
TRBV7-9 CASSQPTGGHTEAFF
TRBV9 CASSAGTGGYEQYF
TRBV11-2 CASSPRDRIEDTEAFF
TRBV10-2 CASSHHEQYF
TRBV7-8 CASSLYYEQYF
TRBV7-9 CASISEETPNYGYTF
TRBV4-1 CASSPPQVSLDGYTF
TRBV7-9 CASSLVTEQYF
TRBV27 CASNRIFGRDEQFF
TRBV4-2 CASSQTALEAFF
TRBV27 CASSGPGSVNTEAFF
TRBV9 CASSGRSSGNTIYF
TRBV7-9 CASTPGAGGGETQYF
TRBV19 CATRDRWEKLFF
TRBV7-8 CASSLGTGLSSNQPQHF
TRBV4-3 CASSHGRPSEQFF
TRBV6-5 CASSYGQLYEQYF
TRBV6-5 CASSKLAGVTGELFF
TRBV10-2 CASSETAWEGQYF
TRBV9 CASSVAGVGDGYTF
TRBV7-9 CASSSGLAGRSYEQYF
TRBV10-3 CATAGVDEYQETQYF